The 32 T cell receptor beta chains listed next were all sequenced from one sample in a study of T cells in Graves' hyperthyroidism and ophthalmopathy. Using RNA transcripts as the source, TCR beta CDR3 regions were amplified. Primed by the HTBI set, a first-round RT-PCR was run on the TCR CDR3. TCRdb reprocessed the multiplex PCR reads with MiXCR, giving one entry per CDR3 protein. The table has around 500,000 distinct CDR3 sequences, 15% to 20% seen once. The sequencing sample was made of blood. All receptors come from a woman in her thirties with Graves' ophthalmopathy.

This clonotype showed up many times. The chain uses TRBV2 and TRBJ2-7; 8 bases are a match to TRBD1. In germline, CDR1 is SNHLY, CDR2 FYNNEI. V lost 7 bases to trimming and J lost 1 base; unmatched junction nucleotides: 9. The length of the CDR3 is 15 residues. CDR3 loop: CASNALRDRSYEQYF. The CDR3 DNA is TGTGCCAGCAACGCCCTCAGGGACAGGTCCTACGAGCAGTACTTC.

The CDR3 DNA sequence: TGTGCTAGTGGTTTGGTGGCCGGGACTAGCGGATATAGCTCCTACAATGAGCAGTTCTTC. Its protein product is CASGLVAGTSGYSSYNEQFF. The genes are TRBV12-5 and TRBJ2-1, with 11 bases fitting TRBD2. V lost 0 bases and J lost 0; bases outside the gene matches: 10. CDR1 is LGHNT and CDR2 is FRNRAP in the germline V gene. The CDR3 spans 20 residues.

This chain links TRBV6-1 with TRBJ1-5, with 7 bases that match TRBD1. V was pared by 4 bases and J by 4 bases, with 7 bases of the junction left unmatched. Germline V gene sequence: CDR1 MNHNS, CDR2 SASEGT. The CDR3 has 15 amino acids. This chain's CDR3 is CASSGLGTVNQPQHF. CDR3 coding DNA: TGTGCCAGCAGTGGCCTAGGGACAGTTAATCAGCCCCAGCATTTT.

This chain connects TRBV18 to TRBJ1-1; tentative D call: TRBD1 (5 bases). V was shortened by 4 bases and J by 3 bases, with 15 bases between the two germline ends. The germline V gene has CDR1 KGHSH and CDR2 LQKENI. The CDR3 totals 15 residues. CDR3 region: CASSRPKGADTEAFF. In DNA form, the CDR3 reads TGTGCCAGCTCACGTCCGAAAGGGGCGGACACTGAAGCTTTCTTT.

Only a few counts were recorded for this clonotype. The rearrangement uses TRBV24-1 and TRBJ2-1; D may correspond to TRBD1 or TRBD2 (6 bases each). Germline CDR1 reads KGHDR; CDR2 reads SFDVKD. V lost 1 base and J lost 8, with 20 bases in between. The length of the CDR3 is 17 residues. The chain's CDR3 is CATSDFWLFRGAYEQFF. The CDR3 nucleotides read TGTGCCACCAGTGATTTCTGGCTTTTTAGGGGGGCGTATGAGCAGTTCTTC.

V usage is TRBV19 and J usage is TRBJ1-2, with 9 bases identical to TRBD1. This CDR3 has 14 residues. The germline gives CDR1 LNHDA, CDR2 SQIVND (reference sequence). With V trimmed by 6 bases and J by 4 bases, 6 bases remained unmatched. The CDR3 region has the DNA TGTGCCAGTAGAAGCACAGGGGGCGCCTATGGCTACACCTTC. This encodes CASRSTGGAYGYTF.

At least ten counts were recorded for this clonotype. The chain links TRBV28 to TRBJ2-3; 7 nucleotides match TRBD2. The V gene end was trimmed by 4 bases and the J gene end by 4 bases; junction bases not matched to a gene: 11. The CDR3 is 16 residues long. CDR1 and CDR2 from the germline V gene are MDHEN and SYDVKM. CDR3: CASSSTTGGSADTQYF. The CDR3 DNA reads as TGTGCCAGCAGTTCCACAACAGGCGGGAGCGCAGATACGCAGTATTTT.

The V call is TRBV7-2, the J call TRBJ2-7; D may be TRBD1 or TRBD2 (7 bases each). Trimming stripped 3 bases from V and 6 bases from J, with 30 bases between. Germline CDR1 reads SGHTA; CDR2 reads FQGNSA. This CDR3 has 19 amino acids. CDR3 DNA: TGTGCCAGCAGCTTGTTAGGGCCGCTACAGGGGAGGGGGGTTGGCGAGCAGTACTTC. This encodes CASSLLGPLQGRGVGEQYF.

This clonotype was seen repeatedly, ten times or more. As DNA, the CDR3 is TGTGCCAGCAGCTTCCGACTAGCGGAGAGCTCCTACAATGAGCAGTTCTTC. It yields the protein CASSFRLAESSYNEQFF. V and J are TRBV12-3 or TRBV12-4 and TRBJ2-1; the match to TRBD2 covers 9 bases. The V gene end was trimmed by 6 bases and the J gene end by 0 bases; junction bases not matched to a gene: 9. The CDR3 spans 17 residues.

The gene calls are TRBV15 and TRBJ2-6; D tentatively reads TRBD1 or TRBD2 (5 bases each). In germline, CDR1 is LNHNV, CDR2 YYDKDF (reference sequence). V lost 0 bases and J lost 12, with 6 bases in between. CDR3 length: 12 residues. Here the CDR3 reads CATSREGVVLTF. In DNA form, the CDR3 reads TGTGCCACCAGCAGAGAGGGGGTCGTCCTGACTTTC.

This clonotype showed up many times. V and J are TRBV10-3 and TRBJ1-2; TRBD1 is a possible D gene (6 bases). The CDR3 covers 14 residues. With 4 bases removed from V and 8 bases from J, the gap between germline ends came to 17 bases. Germline V gene lookup returns CDR1 ENHRY and CDR2 SYGVKD. The CDR3 DNA reads TGTGCCATCAGTGTATCTCAGGACAGTAAGGGCTACACCTTC. Encoded protein: CAISVSQDSKGYTF.

This clonotype was seen repeatedly, ten times or more. The rearrangement joins TRBV7-9 to TRBJ2-7, with TRBD2 matching 7 bases. The junction had 9 bases not matched to a gene; V was cut back by 10 bases and J by 6 bases. CDR3 length equals 12 residues. CDR1 is SEHNR and CDR2 is FQNEAQ in the germline V gene (reference sequence). The CDR3 region has the DNA TGTGCCACCTCGGGGGGTTCTGGCGAGCAGTACTTC. Its translation: CATSGGSGEQYF.

This clonotype was found many times. The rearrangement joins TRBV10-3 to TRBJ1-1; no clear D. The length of the CDR3 is 13 residues. Germline values: CDR1 ENHRY, CDR2 SYGVKD. V lost 2 bases to trimming and J lost 1 base, with 5 bases between them. CDR3 bases: TGTGCCATCAGTGAGCAGAGGAACACTGAAGCTTTCTTT. This codes for CAISEQRNTEAFF.

The table lists this clonotype with many counts. This chain uses TRBV29-1 with TRBJ2-7, with 10 nucleotides matching TRBD1. CDR1 and CDR2 from the germline V gene are SQVTM and ANQGSEA. The CDR3 has 15 amino acids. The V and J ends lost 6 bases and 2 bases, in that order; junction bases with no gene match: 10. CDR3 loop: CSVVSRDRGPYEQYF. The CDR3 DNA is TGCAGCGTCGTCAGCCGGGACAGGGGACCCTACGAGCAGTACTTC.

V usage is TRBV27 and J usage is TRBJ2-1; D not resolved. The CDR3 loop spans 14 amino acids. Trimming removed 2 bases from V and 2 bases from J, with 7 bases in between. From germline, CDR1 is MNHEY and CDR2 SMNVEV (reference sequence). The CDR3 here is CASSLIQAYNEQFF. In nucleotides, the CDR3 is TGTGCCAGCAGTTTAATTCAGGCCTACAATGAGCAGTTCTTC.

This clonotype was seen at least ten times. The rearrangement joins TRBV6-1 to TRBJ2-2; D possibly matches TRBD1 or TRBD2 (6 bases each). V lost 7 bases, J lost 0 bases, and 15 bases lay in between. This CDR3 contains 16 residues. Germline lookup yields CDR1 MNHNS and CDR2 SASEGT. The CDR3 here is CASTGDKPSNTGELFF. The CDR3 DNA sequence: TGTGCCAGCACGGGGGACAAACCTTCGAACACCGGGGAGCTGTTTTTT.

This clonotype was recorded many times. The V call is TRBV28, the J call TRBJ2-1; D is uncertain. CDR1 and CDR2 from the germline V gene are MDHEN and SYDVKM. The V end was cut by 2 bases, the J end by 4 bases, with 12 bases between. This CDR3 contains 15 residues. The CDR3 DNA reads TGTGCCAGCAGTTTAGGGTCGTACTCTTACAATGAGCAGTTCTTC. Protein product: CASSLGSYSYNEQFF.

This clonotype appeared a few times. This chain uses TRBV20-1 with TRBJ1-1; 9 bases fit TRBD1. Germline V CDR1 and CDR2: DFQATT, SNEGSKA (reference sequence). The CDR3 is 14 amino acids. Unmatched junction bases numbered 8, after V lost 5 bases and J lost 4 bases. The CDR3 region has the DNA TGCAGTGCTGCAGCAACAGGGGGCTTCACTGAAGCTTTCTTT. This translates into CSAAATGGFTEAFF.

The chain joins TRBV12-3 or TRBV12-4 to TRBJ1-2; D uncertain. The CDR3 runs to 13 residues. V lost 3 bases, J lost 3 bases, and 8 bases lay in between. CDR3: CASSLVGYYGYTF. DNA for the CDR3: TGTGCCAGCAGTTTGGTGGGGTACTATGGCTACACCTTC.

This clonotype was detected a few times. Given a much more abundant clone one base away, this may be a read error. The gene calls are TRBV12-3 or TRBV12-4 and TRBJ1-1, with no clear D. Trimming stripped 6 bases from V and 4 bases from J, with 6 bases between. This CDR3 contains 11 residues. The CDR3 loop reads CASSWSTEAFF. CDR3 DNA: TGTGCCAGCAGCTGGAGCACTGAAGCTTTCTTT.

V usage is TRBV27 and J usage is TRBJ2-1; D is unclear. The germline CDR1 and CDR2 sequences are MNHEY and SMNVEV (reference sequence). Trimming took off 8 bases at V and 7 bases at J, with 15 bases between the two ends. The CDR3 runs to 13 residues. The CDR3 loop reads CASYTSPGNEQFF. The CDR3 DNA reads as TGTGCCAGCTACACCTCGCCTGGGAATGAGCAGTTCTTC.

This clonotype was observed at least ten times. This chain uses TRBV7-9 with TRBJ2-7, with 9 bases matching TRBD1. The CDR3 loop spans 15 amino acids. V trimming: 5 bases; J trimming: 5 bases; junction bases outside the gene matches: 10. Germline V gene data show CDR1 as SEHNR and CDR2 as FQNEAQ (reference sequence). The CDR3: CASSPGQGRGHEQYF. The CDR3, as DNA: TGTGCCAGCAGCCCCGGACAGGGGAGGGGGCACGAGCAGTACTTC.

This clonotype was counted ten times or more. The chain uses TRBV20-1 and TRBJ2-7; 7 bases agree with TRBD1. The germline V gene encodes CDR1 DFQATT and CDR2 SNEGSKA (reference sequence). J lost 4 bases, V lost 4 bases, and 7 bases had no gene match. The CDR3 covers 13 residues. CDR3 bases: TGCAGTGCTAAAAAACAGGGGCGGTACGAGCAGTACTTC. It translates to CSAKKQGRYEQYF.

CDR3 sequence (DNA): TGTGCCAGCAGCTTGCAGGGGGTCGCTGAAGCTTTCTTT. Translation gives CASSLQGVAEAFF. The chain joins TRBV5-6 to TRBJ1-1; 7 nucleotides line up with TRBD1. Germline lookup yields CDR1 SGHDT and CDR2 YYEEEE. The length of the CDR3 is 13 residues. Trimming took 1 base from V and 6 from J; bases not matched to a gene: 3.

This clonotype was seen many times. The chain employs TRBV28 and TRBJ2-3; D perhaps matches TRBD1 (6 bases). CDR3 length equals 16 residues. Germline V gene data show CDR1 as MDHEN and CDR2 as SYDVKM. Trimming shortened V by 4 bases and J by 6 bases, and 20 bases separated the two germline ends. DNA of the CDR3: TGTGCCAGCAGTTCTTCAACCGGGACACATCTCGATACGCAGTATTTT. Encoded protein: CASSSSTGTHLDTQYF. The full variable domain, its missing parts supplied by reference TRBV28 and TRBJ2-3, is DVKVTQSSRYLVKRTGEKVFLECVQDMDHENMFWYRQDPGLGLRLIYFSYDVKMKEKGDIPEGYSVSREKKERFSLILESASTNQTSMYLCASSSSTGTHLDTQYFGPGTRLTVL.

This clonotype was observed many times. This sequence joins TRBV28 and TRBJ2-4; 7 bases agree with TRBD1. This CDR3 has 15 amino acids. Germline CDR1 is MDHEN and CDR2 is SYDVKM. Trimming took 10 bases from V and 6 from J; bases not matched to a gene: 15. The CDR3 DNA follows: TGTGCCACCTTCTCACTTACGGCAGGGGGAAACATTCAGTACTTC. It specifies CATFSLTAGGNIQYF.

This rearrangement joins TRBV20-1 to TRBJ1-1, with no clear D. The germline CDR1 and CDR2 sequences are DFQATT and SNEGSKA (reference sequence). The CDR3 has 14 residues. Trimming removed 0 bases from V and 0 bases from J, with 8 bases in between. The CDR3 loop reads CSARDTGLNTEAFF. For the CDR3, the DNA is TGCAGTGCTAGAGATACCGGGCTGAACACTGAAGCTTTCTTT.

A few counts support this clonotype. This sequence joins TRBV24-1 and TRBJ2-7, with D perhaps assigned TRBD1 or TRBD2 (7 bases each). Per germline, CDR1 KGHDR and CDR2 SFDVKD. Trimming removed 4 bases from V and 0 bases from J, with 15 bases in between. The CDR3 contains 16 residues. The CDR3 protein is CATSEGGTVSSYEQYF. The CDR3 DNA follows: TGTGCCACCAGTGAGGGGGGGACAGTCTCCTCCTACGAGCAGTACTTC.

The V call is TRBV5-8, the J call TRBJ1-4; 12 bases are shared with TRBD1. V trimming: 1 base; J trimming: 0 bases; junction bases outside the gene matches: 4. The CDR3 totals 18 residues. Germline CDR1 reads SGHTS; CDR2 reads YDEGEE. CDR3 DNA sequence: TGTGCCAGCAGCTTGAGAGGGACAGGGGGCCCAACTAATGAAAAACTGTTTTTT. Translating it yields CASSLRGTGGPTNEKLFF. The variable domain in full, completed from reference TRBV5-8 and TRBJ1-4, reads EAGVTQSPTHLIKTRGQQATLRCSPISGHTSVYWYQQALGLGLQFLLWYDEGEERNRGNFPPRFSGRQFPNYSSELNVNALELEDSALYLCASSLRGTGGPTNEKLFFGSGTQLSVL.

This clonotype was seen repeatedly, ten times or more. The J gene is TRBJ1-5, the V gene TRBV6-2 or TRBV6-3; D uncertain. The V gene's germline CDR1 is MNHEY and CDR2 SVGEGT. V was shortened by 8 bases and J by 3 bases, with 14 bases between the two germline ends. This CDR3 spans 14 amino acids. CDR3 amino acids: CASVEAGPNQPQHF. For the CDR3, the DNA is TGTGCCAGCGTCGAGGCAGGACCCAATCAGCCCCAGCATTTT.

This clonotype was counted ten times or more. The chain is built from TRBV6-2 or TRBV6-3 and TRBJ2-7; 7 positions match TRBD2. The length of the CDR3 is 14 residues. CDR1 is MNHEY and CDR2 is SVGEGT in the germline V gene. The V and J ends lost 2 bases and 7 bases, in that order; junction bases with no gene match: 8. CDR3 region: CASSYGGSWPEQYF. CDR3 in DNA: TGTGCCAGCAGTTACGGCGGGAGTTGGCCTGAGCAGTACTTC.

This rearrangement joins TRBV6-1 to TRBJ2-7; D might be TRBD1 (6 bases). The ends were cut back, 6 bases at V and 5 bases at J, with 17 bases in the middle. The length of the CDR3 is 14 residues. Germline CDR1 MNHNS, CDR2 SASEGT. CDR3 bases: TGTGCCAGCAGCCGATTAGGGGGTTTGGACGAGCAGTACTTC. Encoded protein: CASSRLGGLDEQYF.